The 32 T cell receptor beta chains in this list originate from one sample, sequenced in a study of identical twins. TCRdb re-derived calls from the 5' RACE reads in MiXCR, one entry per CDR3 protein. The sample records about 450,000 distinct CDR3 sequences, approximately 17% being singletons. The specimen sequenced was naive T cells sorted from blood. Receptors were obtained from a man in his fifties in good health.

About this clonotype: A read error may be the cause here, since a much bigger clone is one base away. The CDR3 nucleotides are TGTGCCAGCAGCCGTCCGGGGGCAGCGAAAGAGACCCAGTACTTC. Encoded protein: CASSRPGAAKETQYF. The rearrangement uses TRBV7-2 and TRBJ2-5; D is perhaps TRBD1 or TRBD2 (6 bases each). V was pared by 5 bases and J by 3 bases, with 16 bases between. CDR1 is SGHTA and CDR2 is FQGNSA in the germline V gene. The CDR3 totals 15 residues.

This clonotype was picked up many times. The rearrangement uses TRBV5-6 and TRBJ1-2; D is ambiguous. The CDR3 is 13 amino acids. The germline V gene encodes CDR1 SGHDT and CDR2 YYEEEE. Trimming shortened V by 4 bases and J by 1 base, and 8 bases separated the two germline ends. CDR3 region: CASSVDGNYGYTF. The CDR3 nucleotides read TGTGCCAGCAGCGTGGACGGTAACTATGGCTACACCTTC.

This clonotype was seen a handful of times. The DNA for the CDR3 is TGTGCCTTTCAGGGTAGCGGGAGTAACGGCGAGCAGTACTTC. Amino acid sequence: CAFQGSGSNGEQYF. V gene TRBV15 combines with J gene TRBJ2-7; TRBD2 agrees at 9 bases. Germline loops: CDR1 LNHNV, CDR2 YYDKDF (reference sequence). The junction had 14 bases not matched to a gene; V was cut back by 11 bases and J by 6 bases. This CDR3 has 14 amino acids.

The chain is built from TRBV28 and TRBJ2-4; 8 positions match TRBD2. The CDR3 spans 14 residues. Germline values: CDR1 MDHEN, CDR2 SYDVKM. V dropped 8 bases and J dropped 3; count of bases not matched to a gene: 6. The DNA of the CDR3 is TGTGCCAGCGTCGGGGGGGGTGTCAAAAACATTCAGTACTTC. Its translation is CASVGGGVKNIQYF. The entire variable domain, with the rest obtained from reference TRBV28 and TRBJ2-4, is as follows: DVKVTQSSRYLVKRTGEKVFLECVQDMDHENMFWYRQDPGLGLRLIYFSYDVKMKEKGDIPEGYSVSREKKERFSLILESASTNQTSMYLCASVGGGVKNIQYFGAGTRLSVL.

The chain is built from TRBV5-1 and TRBJ2-3; D is uncertain. Deletions cut 4 bases from V and 2 bases from J, with 11 bases between. The CDR3 is 14 residues long. CDR1 SGHRS and CDR2 YFSETQ come from the germline V gene. The CDR3 sequence: CASSPDRPTDTQYF. In nucleotides, the CDR3 is TGCGCCAGCAGCCCTGACCGCCCCACAGATACGCAGTATTTT.

This clonotype was counted many times. The V call is TRBV28, the J call TRBJ2-1; perhaps TRBD1 as D (5 bases). V was shortened by 5 bases and J by 4 bases, with 12 bases between the two germline ends. Germline CDR1 is MDHEN and CDR2 is SYDVKM. The CDR3 has 14 amino acids. CDR3 amino acids: CASSRTLKYNEQFF. Written as DNA, the CDR3 is TGTGCCAGCAGTCGGACACTAAAGTACAATGAGCAGTTCTTC.

The chain combines TRBV20-1 with TRBJ1-4; D unresolved. The CDR3 has 13 residues. Germline lookup yields CDR1 DFQATT and CDR2 SNEGSKA (reference sequence). Between the trimmed V and J ends, which lost 5 bases and 8 bases, there was a span of 15 bases. In nucleotides, the CDR3 is TGCAGTGCTCGGAGGCGTCCTAGCGAAAAACTGTTTTTT. It codes for CSARRRPSEKLFF.

CDR3 coding DNA: TGTGCCAGCAGCACCAGGACAGGGATGAACACTGAAGCTTTCTTT. Its protein is CASSTRTGMNTEAFF. The V and J genes are TRBV7-2 and TRBJ1-1, with 8 bases aligning to TRBD1. V dropped 5 bases and J dropped 0; count of bases not matched to a gene: 5. Germline CDR1 and CDR2: SGHTA and FQGNSA. The CDR3 is made up of 15 amino acids.

This clonotype has only a few counts. The CDR3 bases are TGTGCCAGCAGCAAGCTGACGGGACGCAAATCAGGGGGACACTATGGCTACACCTTC. Translation: CASSKLTGRKSGGHYGYTF. The chain is built from TRBV11-2 and TRBJ1-2; 7 bases fit TRBD1. The V gene end was trimmed by 5 bases and the J gene end by 3 bases; junction bases not matched to a gene: 21. Germline V gene lookup returns CDR1 SGHAT and CDR2 FQNNGV. The CDR3 sequence is 19 residues long.

About this clonotype: The conserved closing phenylalanine or tryptophan is absent in this CDR3, likely reflecting a read error. V gene TRBV6-2 or TRBV6-3 combines with J gene TRBJ2-7; no clear D gene. Trimming took 6 bases from V and 2 from J, leaving 11 bases between them. Germline CDR1 and CDR2: MNHEY and SVGEGT. The CDR3 runs 13 residues. CDR3 residues: CASRNTLTYEQYL. The CDR3 region has the DNA TGTGCCAGCAGAAACACCCTCACCTACGAGCAGTACCTC.

This clonotype was observed a few times. This rearrangement joins TRBV10-3 to TRBJ1-1; TRBD1 matches 7 bases. Per the germline V gene, CDR1 is ENHRY and CDR2 is SYGVKD. Trimming took 4 bases from V and 0 from J; bases not matched to a gene: 5. CDR3 length: 15 residues. The CDR3 nucleotides read TGTGCCATCAGTGGGGGGACAGCCATGAACACTGAAGCTTTCTTT. Encoded protein: CAISGGTAMNTEAFF.

The chain joins TRBV6-2 or TRBV6-3 to TRBJ2-7; D is perhaps TRBD1 (6 bases). V lost 6 bases, J lost 0 bases, and 21 bases lay in between. The V gene's germline CDR1 is MNHEY and CDR2 SVGEGT. The CDR3 runs 17 residues. The CDR3 coding sequence is TGTGCCAGCAGAACCGGACAGCTACGCAAGAGCTCCTACGAGCAGTACTTC. Translated, it gives CASRTGQLRKSSYEQYF.

The rearrangement links TRBV3-1 to TRBJ2-1; possible D gene TRBD2, 6 bases. Per the germline V gene, CDR1 is LGHDT and CDR2 is YNNKEL (reference sequence). V was cut by 1 base and J by 8 bases, with 18 bases left in between. The CDR3 loop spans 16 amino acids. In DNA form, the CDR3 reads TGTGCCAGCAGCCAAGTGGAGGGTATATTCGGGGATGAGCAGTTCTTC. Its translation is CASSQVEGIFGDEQFF.

The chain combines TRBV20-1 with TRBJ2-1; D gene uncertain. The CDR3 contains 12 residues. The V end was cut by 3 bases, the J end by 6 bases, with 9 bases between. The germline V gene has CDR1 DFQATT and CDR2 SNEGSKA (reference sequence). The CDR3 spells CSASLGINEQFF. CDR3 in DNA: TGCAGTGCTAGTCTGGGAATCAATGAGCAGTTCTTC.

The chain carries TRBV24-1 and TRBJ1-2; D is possibly TRBD1 (6 bases). Germline assignment: CDR1 KGHDR and CDR2 SFDVKD. With 2 bases removed from V and 0 bases from J, the gap between germline ends came to 12 bases. The CDR3 loop spans 16 amino acids. The CDR3 coding sequence is TGTGCCACCAGTGATTCGCGACAGGCAGCTAACTATGGCTACACCTTC. Its translation: CATSDSRQAANYGYTF.

In its sample, this clonotype was seen a few times. The V and J genes are TRBV11-2 and TRBJ2-7; no clear D. The CDR3 contains 13 residues. From germline, CDR1 is SGHAT and CDR2 FQNNGV. The V and J ends lost 1 base and 2 bases respectively, with 6 bases between them. CDR3 residues: CASSLGPAYEQYF. CDR3 coding DNA: TGTGCCAGCAGCTTAGGACCTGCCTACGAGCAGTACTTC.

The V gene is TRBV6-5, the J gene TRBJ2-7; possibly TRBD2 for D (5 bases). The CDR3 is 16 residues long. The V end lost 1 base, the J end lost 4 bases, and 17 bases lay between the germline ends. CDR1 MNHEY and CDR2 SVGAGI come from the germline V gene. The DNA of the CDR3 is TGTGCCAGCAGTTACTTTAGCGAATTTTCTACTTACGAGCAGTACTTC. Its protein product is CASSYFSEFSTYEQYF.

The chain has TRBV5-1 and TRBJ2-5; the match to TRBD2 covers 13 bases. Looked up from germline, CDR1 is SGHRS and CDR2 is YFSETQ. This CDR3 comprises 15 residues. V was clipped by 7 bases and J by 2 bases; unmatched bases: 5. This CDR3 reads CASGTSGATQETQYF. DNA for the CDR3: TGCGCCAGCGGGACTAGCGGGGCGACACAAGAGACCCAGTACTTC. The variable domain in full, completed from reference TRBV5-1 and TRBJ2-5, reads KAGVTQTPRYLIKTRGQQVTLSCSPISGHRSVSWYQQTPGQGLQFLFEYFSETQRNKGNFPGRFSGRQFSNSRSEMNVSTLELGDSALYLCASGTSGATQETQYFGPGTRLLVL.

V usage is TRBV18 and J usage is TRBJ2-7; 9 bases agree with TRBD1. The CDR3 has 17 amino acids. V gave up 0 bases and J gave up 4 bases; unmatched junction bases: 10. Germline lookup yields CDR1 KGHSH and CDR2 LQKENI. CDR3 DNA: TGTGCCAGCTCACCACCGCTCCTCCGGGACAGGGCATACGAGCAGTACTTC. Translated, it gives CASSPPLLRDRAYEQYF.

This clonotype was recorded a few times. The chain is built from TRBV7-2 and TRBJ2-5; possible D gene TRBD2, 5 bases. Trimming took off 2 bases at V and 9 bases at J, with 13 bases between the two ends. The CDR3 length is 13 residues. In germline, CDR1 is SGHTA, CDR2 FQGNSA. CDR3 sequence: CASSLLGATAQYF. DNA for the CDR3: TGTGCCAGCAGCTTATTGGGAGCCACGGCCCAGTACTTC.

This clonotype was recorded a few times. The genes are TRBV29-1 and TRBJ1-1; 7 bases fit TRBD1. Germline loops: CDR1 SQVTM, CDR2 ANQGSEA. The CDR3 covers 12 residues. CDR3 DNA: TGCGGGATGGGACAGCGGAACACTGAAGCTTTCTTT. Its translation is CGMGQRNTEAFF.

The genes are TRBV14 and TRBJ2-3; the D call may be TRBD1 or TRBD2 (5 bases each). The CDR3 sequence is 15 residues long. The germline CDR1 and CDR2 sequences are SGHDN and FVKESK. The V gene lost 4 bases and the J gene lost 6 bases, with 17 bases spanning the gap. The CDR3 loop reads CASSPSPGPRDTQYF. DNA of the CDR3: TGTGCCAGCAGCCCCTCCCCGGGACCGCGGGATACGCAGTATTTT.

The chain has TRBV29-1 and TRBJ2-7, with no clear D. The CDR3 has 12 amino acids. Trimming took off 4 bases at V and 0 bases at J, with 7 bases between the two ends. The germline gives CDR1 SQVTM, CDR2 ANQGSEA. The chain's CDR3 is CSVVVSSYEQYF. DNA for the CDR3: TGCAGCGTTGTCGTCAGCTCCTACGAGCAGTACTTC.

This clonotype was counted many times. The rearrangement joins TRBV4-1 to TRBJ2-5; no firm D call. In germline, CDR1 is MGHRA, CDR2 YSYEKL. V gave up 1 base and J gave up 2 bases, with 8 bases separating them. This CDR3 is built from 14 residues. CDR3 region: CASSQGAEQETQYF. CDR3 DNA sequence: TGCGCCAGCAGCCAAGGGGCAGAACAAGAGACCCAGTACTTC.

Regarding this clonotype: A junction end diverges from the germline sequence, so it may reflect a read error. The chain couples TRBV29-1 to TRBJ2-7; 7 bases are a match to TRBD1. This CDR3 contains 14 residues. The germline CDR1 and CDR2 sequences are SQVTM and ANQGSEA. The CDR3 DNA follows: TGCAGCGTGGAAGACAGGGCTATATCCTACGAGCAGTACTTC. Its translation: CSVEDRAISYEQYF.

The V call is TRBV20-1, the J call TRBJ2-5; a weak D match, TRBD2 (6 bases). Germline loops: CDR1 DFQATT, CDR2 SNEGSKA (reference sequence). V was clipped by 4 bases and J by 7 bases, with 16 bases between them. There are 13 residues in the CDR3. CDR3 nucleotides: TGCAGTGCTACGGTAGCGCCGGAGGGGACCCAGTACTTC. Its protein product is CSATVAPEGTQYF.

Ten or more counts support this clonotype. J is TRBJ2-2 and V is TRBV9; 10 positions match TRBD2. Germline V gives CDR1 SGDLS, CDR2 YYNGEE. Losses at the gene ends were 3 bases for V and 3 bases for J; bases not matched to a gene: 5. The CDR3 is made up of 16 amino acids. CDR3 sequence reads: CASSASGRSDTGELFF. The CDR3, as DNA: TGTGCCAGCAGCGCTAGCGGGAGATCGGACACCGGGGAGCTGTTTTTT. The variable domain in full, completed from reference TRBV9 and TRBJ2-2, reads DSGVTQTPKHLITATGQRVTLRCSPRSGDLSVYWYQQSLDQGLQFLIQYYNGEERAKGNILERFSAQQFPDLHSELNLSSLELGDSALYFCASSASGRSDTGELFFGEGSRLTVL.

This clonotype was counted many times. The V and J genes are TRBV4-2 and TRBJ1-1; D uncertain. This CDR3 is 14 amino acids long. Trimming left V 0 bases short and J 1 base short, with 6 bases between. CDR1 and CDR2 (germline): LGHNA, YNFKEQ. The CDR3 sequence is CASSQEAANTEAFF. CDR3 DNA: TGTGCCAGCAGCCAAGAAGCAGCGAACACTGAAGCTTTCTTT.

This clonotype was recorded at least ten times. The chain carries TRBV2 and TRBJ2-5, with unresolved D. The germline V gene encodes CDR1 SNHLY and CDR2 FYNNEI. The CDR3 is 14 residues long. Trimming cost V 9 bases and J 4 bases, with 18 bases left between them. CDR3 DNA sequence: TGTGCCAGGTCTACCGGGCCCCGTGTAGAGACCCAGTACTTC. It yields the protein CARSTGPRVETQYF.

The table lists this clonotype with many counts. This sequence joins TRBV4-1 and TRBJ2-5; 9 nucleotides align to TRBD1. This CDR3 has 15 amino acids. Losses at the gene ends were 2 bases for V and 5 bases for J; bases not matched to a gene: 6. The germline V gene has CDR1 MGHRA and CDR2 YSYEKL. CDR3 DNA: TGCGCCAGCAGCCAACCACAGGGGGCTTGGGAGACCCAGTACTTC. Translating gives CASSQPQGAWETQYF.

A single count supports this clonotype. CDR3 sequence (DNA): TGTGCCAGCAGTTTATTTCCAGGCAATGAGCAGTTCTTC. It yields the protein CASSLFPGNEQFF. The J gene is TRBJ2-1, the V gene TRBV28; D remains ambiguous. The CDR3 runs to 13 residues. The germline CDR1 and CDR2 sequences are MDHEN and SYDVKM. Trimming removed 1 base at V and 6 bases at J, with 7 bases between.

There are many counts of this clonotype. The chain joins TRBV7-2 to TRBJ2-7; 8 bases line up with TRBD1. V was clipped by 1 base and J by 3 bases; unmatched bases: 5. The CDR3 runs 15 residues. Germline lookup yields CDR1 SGHTA and CDR2 FQGNSA. The DNA for the CDR3 is TGTGCCAGCAGCTTAGAACGACAGGGGTACTACGAGCAGTACTTC. It encodes CASSLERQGYYEQYF.